This T cell receptor (beta chain) was retrieved from a study of blood T cell repertoires in COVID-19. Turning to the study itself: Sample material is recorded as cDNA or gDNA derived from T cells, B-cell-depleted T cells, or PBMCs.

Some clones are missing from TCRdb's copy, which holds only in-frame ones; the method was immunoSEQ multiplex PCR. The profile covers approximately 230,000 clones, with about 80% appearing a single time and about 15% taken by the ten largest. The CDR3 has 15 residues. V shed 3 bases, J shed 7 bases, and the junction held 9 bases outside the gene matches. Germline V CDR1 and CDR2: SEHNR, FQNEAQ (reference sequence). Those who participated ranged in age from about 18 to 89 years and resided in around 22 US areas. Two negative PCRs, clearance, or symptom resolution had been documented for recovered Cohort 3 donors.

The sample comprised PBMCs or T cells enriched from blood (not recorded which). The chain has TRBV7-9 and TRBJ2-7; 10 bases fit TRBD2. This clonotype originated in a man between 35 and 55 years old who had recovered from COVID-19. CDR3 in amino acids: CASSFRAGGHGEQYF. CDR3 bases: TGTGCCAGCAGCTTTCGAGCGGGAGGGCACGGGGAGCAGTACTTC.